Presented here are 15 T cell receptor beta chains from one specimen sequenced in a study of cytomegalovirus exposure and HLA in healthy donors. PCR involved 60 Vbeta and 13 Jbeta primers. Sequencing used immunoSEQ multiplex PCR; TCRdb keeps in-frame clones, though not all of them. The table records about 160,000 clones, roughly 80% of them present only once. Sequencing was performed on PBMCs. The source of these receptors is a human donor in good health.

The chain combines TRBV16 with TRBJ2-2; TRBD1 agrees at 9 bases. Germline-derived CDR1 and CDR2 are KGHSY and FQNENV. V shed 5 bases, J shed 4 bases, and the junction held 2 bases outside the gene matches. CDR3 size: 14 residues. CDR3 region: CASSRGQGTGELFF. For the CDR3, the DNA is TGTGCCAGCAGCAGGGGACAGGGCACCGGGGAGCTGTTTTTT.

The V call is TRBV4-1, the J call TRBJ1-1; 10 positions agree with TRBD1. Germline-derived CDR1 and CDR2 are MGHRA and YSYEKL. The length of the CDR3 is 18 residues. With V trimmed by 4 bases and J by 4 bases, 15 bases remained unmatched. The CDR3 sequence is CASSLTGTGAEEVTEAFF. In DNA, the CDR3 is TGCGCCAGCAGCCTGACCGGGACAGGGGCGGAAGAGGTCACTGAAGCTTTCTTT.

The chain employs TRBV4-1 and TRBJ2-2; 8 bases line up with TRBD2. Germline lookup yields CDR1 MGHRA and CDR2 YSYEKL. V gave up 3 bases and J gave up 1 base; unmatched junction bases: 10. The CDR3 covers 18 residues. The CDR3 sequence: CASSHGNSGEGNTGELFF. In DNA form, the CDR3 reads TGCGCCAGCAGCCATGGCAATAGCGGGGAAGGGAACACCGGGGAGCTGTTTTTT.

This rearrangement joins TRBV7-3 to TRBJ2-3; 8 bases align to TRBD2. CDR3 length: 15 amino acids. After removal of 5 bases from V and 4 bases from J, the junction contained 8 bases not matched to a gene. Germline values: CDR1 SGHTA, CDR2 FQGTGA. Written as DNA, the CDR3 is TGTGCCAGCAGCCTTCAGCGGGGGAACGCAGATACGCAGTATTTT. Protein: CASSLQRGNADTQYF.

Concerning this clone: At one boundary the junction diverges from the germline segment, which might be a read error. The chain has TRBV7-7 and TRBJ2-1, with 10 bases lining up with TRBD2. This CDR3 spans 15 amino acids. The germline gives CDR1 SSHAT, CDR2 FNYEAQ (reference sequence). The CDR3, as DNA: TGTGCTAGCAGCTTAGATCTAGCGGGGGCCAATGAGCAGTTCTTC. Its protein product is CASSLDLAGANEQFF. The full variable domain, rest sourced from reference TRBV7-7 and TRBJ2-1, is GAGVSQSPRYKVTKRGQDVTLRCDPISSHATLYWYQQALGQGPEFLTYFNYEAQPDKSGLPSDRFSAERPEGSISTLTIQRTEQRDSAMYRCASSLDLAGANEQFFGPGTRLTVL.

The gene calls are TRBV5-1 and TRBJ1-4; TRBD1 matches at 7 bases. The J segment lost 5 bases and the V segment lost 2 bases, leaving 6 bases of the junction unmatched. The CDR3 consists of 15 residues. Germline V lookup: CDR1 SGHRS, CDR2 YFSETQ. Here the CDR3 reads CASSLRGQSNEKLFF. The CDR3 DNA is TGCGCCAGCAGCTTAAGGGGACAGTCCAATGAAAAACTGTTTTTT.

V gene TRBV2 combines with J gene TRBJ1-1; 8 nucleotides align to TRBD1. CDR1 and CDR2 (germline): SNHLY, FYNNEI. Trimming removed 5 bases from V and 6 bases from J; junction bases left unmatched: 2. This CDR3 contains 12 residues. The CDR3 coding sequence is TGTGCCAGCAGTCAGGGGGCCGCTGAAGCTTTCTTT. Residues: CASSQGAAEAFF.

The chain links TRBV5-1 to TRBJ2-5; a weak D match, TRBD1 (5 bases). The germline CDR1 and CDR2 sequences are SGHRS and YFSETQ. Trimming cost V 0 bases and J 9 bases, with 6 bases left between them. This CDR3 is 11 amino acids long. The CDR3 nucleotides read TGCGCCAGCAGCTTGGAAGGGGCCCAGTACTTC. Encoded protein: CASSLEGAQYF. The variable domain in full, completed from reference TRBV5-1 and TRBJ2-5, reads KAGVTQTPRYLIKTRGQQVTLSCSPISGHRSVSWYQQTPGQGLQFLFEYFSETQRNKGNFPGRFSGRQFSNSRSEMNVSTLELGDSALYLCASSLEGAQYFGPGTRLLVL.

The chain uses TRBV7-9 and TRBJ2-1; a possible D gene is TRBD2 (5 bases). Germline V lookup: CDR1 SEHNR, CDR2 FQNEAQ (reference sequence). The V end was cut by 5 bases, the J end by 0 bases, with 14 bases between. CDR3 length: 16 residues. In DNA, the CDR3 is TGTGCCAGCAGCACTAGACGGAACAGCTCCTACAATGAGCAGTTCTTC. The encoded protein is CASSTRRNSSYNEQFF.

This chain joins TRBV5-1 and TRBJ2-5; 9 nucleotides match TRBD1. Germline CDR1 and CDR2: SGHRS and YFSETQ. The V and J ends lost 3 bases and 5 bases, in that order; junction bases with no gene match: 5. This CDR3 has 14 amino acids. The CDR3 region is CASSSTGGRETQYF. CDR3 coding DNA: TGCGCCAGCAGCTCAACAGGGGGCAGGGAGACCCAGTACTTC.

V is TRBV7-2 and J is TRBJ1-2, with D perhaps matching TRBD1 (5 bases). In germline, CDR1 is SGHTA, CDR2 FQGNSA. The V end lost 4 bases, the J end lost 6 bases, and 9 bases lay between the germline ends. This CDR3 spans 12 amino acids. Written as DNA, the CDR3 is TGTGCCAGCAGCTGGGCGACAGATGGCTACACCTTC. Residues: CASSWATDGYTF. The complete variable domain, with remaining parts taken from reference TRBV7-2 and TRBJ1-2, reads GAGVSQSPSNKVTEKGKDVELRCDPISGHTALYWYRQSLGQGLEFLIYFQGNSAPDKSGLPSDRFSAERTGGSVSTLTIQRTQQEDSAVYLCASSWATDGYTFGSGTRLTVV.

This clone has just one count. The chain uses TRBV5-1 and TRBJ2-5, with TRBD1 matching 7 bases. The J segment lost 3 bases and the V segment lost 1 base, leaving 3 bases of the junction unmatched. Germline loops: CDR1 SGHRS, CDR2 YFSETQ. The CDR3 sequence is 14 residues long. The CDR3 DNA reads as TGCGCCAGCAGCTTGACAGGGGCCGAAGAGACCCAGTACTTC. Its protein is CASSLTGAEETQYF.

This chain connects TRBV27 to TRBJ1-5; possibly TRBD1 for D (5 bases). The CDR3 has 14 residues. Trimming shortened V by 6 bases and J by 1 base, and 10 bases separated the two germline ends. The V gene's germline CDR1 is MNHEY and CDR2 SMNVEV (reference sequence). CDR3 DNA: TGTGCCAGCAGCAGGGAAAGAAGCAATCAGCCCCAGCATTTT. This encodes CASSRERSNQPQHF.

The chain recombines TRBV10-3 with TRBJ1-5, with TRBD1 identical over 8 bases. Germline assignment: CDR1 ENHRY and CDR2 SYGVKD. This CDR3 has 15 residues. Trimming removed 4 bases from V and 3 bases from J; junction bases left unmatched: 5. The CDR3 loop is CAISVGQDTNQPQHF. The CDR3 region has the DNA TGTGCCATCAGTGTGGGACAGGATACCAATCAGCCCCAGCATTTT.

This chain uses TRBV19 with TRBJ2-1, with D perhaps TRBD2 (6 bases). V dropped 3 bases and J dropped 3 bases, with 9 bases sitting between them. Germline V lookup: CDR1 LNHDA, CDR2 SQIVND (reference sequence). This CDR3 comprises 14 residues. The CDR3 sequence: CASSMGGDYNEQFF. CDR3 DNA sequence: TGTGCCAGTAGTATGGGGGGAGACTACAATGAGCAGTTCTTC.